This T cell receptor (beta chain) was sequenced during a study of T cells after yellow fever vaccination. Study outcomes and limitations: Clonotype sharing between CD4 and CD8 compartments was small.

CDR1 and CDR2 (germline): MGHRA, YSYEKL. Trimming left V 0 bases short and J 0 bases short, with 9 bases between. The CDR3 is 15 amino acids. The authors made TCR cDNA by 5'RACE template switching, adding a universal primer site and UMIs. MiXCR, run by TCRdb on the 5' RACE reads, gives a single entry per CDR3 protein. The repertoire includes about 74,000 distinct CDR3 sequences, roughly 6.9% of them detected once, and 30% to 40% sits in the top ten. This clonotype was found many times. The antigen remains undetermined. The source of this sequence is a man aged 18 to 29 who received the YFV17D yellow fever vaccine. The sequencing here drew on CD8+ T cells sorted from PBMCs, taken less than 6 days after the first yellow fever vaccination. The gene calls are TRBV4-1 and TRBJ2-7; no clear D gene. CDR3 region: CASSQDAGFSYEQYV. CDR3 nucleotide sequence: TGCGCCAGCAGCCAAGATGCAGGCTTCTCCTACGAGCAGTACGTC.